This TCR beta chain is from a study of T cell clones after liver transplantation. Study overall: In this trial, immunosuppression withdrawal was attempted within 2 years of liver transplant. TCRbeta sequencing after a pre-transplant mixed lymphocyte reaction identified graft-donor-reactive clones, later tracked in post-transplant blood.

Sequencing used immunoSEQ multiplex PCR; TCRdb keeps in-frame clones, though not all of them. This table holds fewer than 20,000 clones, approximately 90% found once. V was clipped by 2 bases and J by 4 bases, with 17 bases between them. Germline V lookup: CDR1 MDHEN, CDR2 SYDVKM. CDR3 size: 16 residues. Thawed unstimulated PBMCs were FACS-sorted by CD3, CD4 and CD8 into two populations. This chain links TRBV28 with TRBJ1-2, with D perhaps matching TRBD1 (5 bases). This clonotype was sampled from a human patient who received a liver transplant. Part of the T cell pool may stem from the graft donor. Here the sequenced sample was CD8+ T cells from blood, taken approximately 3.5 years after liver transplant. This chain's CDR3 is CASSLEGITRFYGYTF. The CDR3 coding sequence is TGTGCCAGCAGTTTAGAGGGGATCACGCGATTCTATGGCTACACCTTC.